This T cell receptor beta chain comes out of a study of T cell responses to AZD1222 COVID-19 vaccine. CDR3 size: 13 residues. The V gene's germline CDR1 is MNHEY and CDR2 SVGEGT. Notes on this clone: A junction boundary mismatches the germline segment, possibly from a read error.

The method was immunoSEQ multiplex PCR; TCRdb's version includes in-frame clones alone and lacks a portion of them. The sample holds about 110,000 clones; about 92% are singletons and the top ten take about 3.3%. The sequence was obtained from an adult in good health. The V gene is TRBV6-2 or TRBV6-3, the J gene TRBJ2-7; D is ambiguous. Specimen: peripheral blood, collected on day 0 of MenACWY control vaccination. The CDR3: CASSYSSFITDRF. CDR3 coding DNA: TGTGCCAGCAGTTACTCTTCCTTCATTACGGACCGATTC.